The entry below describes one TCR beta chain. Original analysis: By means of reference gene primer amplification, nucleated cell counts were estimated. The assay was immunoSEQ multiplex PCR, and TCRdb's table has in-frame clones only and misses some. The V and J calls and the clone size are those of that table, but D and trimming were determined from the DNA. The sample lists tens of thousands of clones; around 88% were seen once. Enrollees, roughly 18 to 90 years old, lived in approximately 25 US areas. Participants had their cohort set by participant-reported clinical history. The sample comes from a study of blood T cell repertoires in COVID-19. Study overall: Some COVID-19 samples were acute and others convalescent; all came from the United States, Italy and Spain.

Germline-derived CDR1 and CDR2 are SNHLY and FYNNEI. The CDR3 is made up of 14 amino acids. The V segment lost 6 bases and the J segment 6 bases; nucleotides outside the gene matches: 7. The sample comprised PBMCs or T cells enriched from blood (not recorded which). The rearrangement joins TRBV2 to TRBJ2-3; 9 bases match TRBD2. The TCR was taken from a woman between 45 and 60 years old with acute COVID-19. This chain's CDR3 is CASRAGGPRDTQYF. The CDR3 DNA follows: TGTGCCAGCAGGGCGGGAGGGCCTCGGGATACGCAGTATTTT.